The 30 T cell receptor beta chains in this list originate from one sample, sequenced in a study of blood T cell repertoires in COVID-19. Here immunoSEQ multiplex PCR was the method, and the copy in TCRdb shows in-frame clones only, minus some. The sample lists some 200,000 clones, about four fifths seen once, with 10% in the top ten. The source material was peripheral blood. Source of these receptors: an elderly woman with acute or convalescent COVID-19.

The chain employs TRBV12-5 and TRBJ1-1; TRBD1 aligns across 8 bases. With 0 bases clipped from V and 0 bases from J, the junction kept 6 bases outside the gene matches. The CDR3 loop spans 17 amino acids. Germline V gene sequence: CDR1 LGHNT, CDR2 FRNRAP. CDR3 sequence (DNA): TGTGCTAGTGGTTTGGTATTACAGGGGGGGATGAACACTGAAGCTTTCTTT. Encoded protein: CASGLVLQGGMNTEAFF.

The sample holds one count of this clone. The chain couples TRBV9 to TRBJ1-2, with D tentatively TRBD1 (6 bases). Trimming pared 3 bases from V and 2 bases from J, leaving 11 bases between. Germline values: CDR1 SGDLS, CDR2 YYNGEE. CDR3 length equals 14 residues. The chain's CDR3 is CASSARQVNYGYTF. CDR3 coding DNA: TGTGCCAGCAGCGCTCGACAGGTGAACTATGGCTACACCTTC.

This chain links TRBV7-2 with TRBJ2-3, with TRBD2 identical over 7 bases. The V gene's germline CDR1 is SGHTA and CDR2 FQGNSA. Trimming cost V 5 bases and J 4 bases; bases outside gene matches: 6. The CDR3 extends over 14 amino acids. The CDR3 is CASSRLAAPDTQYF. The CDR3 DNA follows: TGTGCCAGCAGCCGTCTAGCGGCCCCAGATACGCAGTATTTT.

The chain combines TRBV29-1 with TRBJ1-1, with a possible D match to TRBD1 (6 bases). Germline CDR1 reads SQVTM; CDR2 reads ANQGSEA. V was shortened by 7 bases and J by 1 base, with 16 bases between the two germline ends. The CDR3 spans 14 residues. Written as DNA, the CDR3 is TGCAGCGCCGTTACAGGGTATGGGAACACTGAAGCTTTCTTT. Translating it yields CSAVTGYGNTEAFF.

CDR3 nucleotide sequence: TGTGCCAGCAGCGGGACAGGGGACGAGCAGTACTTC. Protein sequence: CASSGTGDEQYF. This chain connects TRBV12-3 or TRBV12-4 to TRBJ2-7, with 10 positions matching TRBD1. Trimming cost V 6 bases and J 5 bases; bases outside gene matches: 1. The CDR3 is made up of 12 amino acids.

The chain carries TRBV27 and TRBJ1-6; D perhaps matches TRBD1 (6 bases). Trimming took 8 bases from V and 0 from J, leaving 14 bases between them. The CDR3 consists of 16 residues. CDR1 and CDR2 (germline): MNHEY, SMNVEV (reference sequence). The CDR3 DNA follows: TGTGCCAGCCGCCTTGGGGGCAGCTCCTATAATTCACCCCTCCACTTT. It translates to CASRLGGSSYNSPLHF.

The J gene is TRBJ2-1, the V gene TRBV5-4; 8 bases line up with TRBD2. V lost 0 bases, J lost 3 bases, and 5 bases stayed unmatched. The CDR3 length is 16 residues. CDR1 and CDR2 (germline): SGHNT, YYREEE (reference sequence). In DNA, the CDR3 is TGTGCCAGCAGCTTGGCCTCCCTAGCGGGCTACAATGAGCAGTTCTTC. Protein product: CASSLASLAGYNEQFF.

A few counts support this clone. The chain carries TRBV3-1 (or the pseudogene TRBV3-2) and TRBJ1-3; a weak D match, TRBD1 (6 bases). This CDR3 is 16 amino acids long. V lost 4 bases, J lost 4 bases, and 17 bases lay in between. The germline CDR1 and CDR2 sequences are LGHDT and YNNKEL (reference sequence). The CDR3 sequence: CASSLVGGAPGNTIYF. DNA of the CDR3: TGTGCCAGCAGCCTAGTCGGGGGGGCGCCGGGAAACACCATATATTTT.

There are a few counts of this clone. This CDR3 reads CAISESRQAAYEQYF. CDR3 DNA sequence: TGTGCCATCAGTGAGTCAAGGCAGGCTGCCTACGAGCAGTACTTC. The chain joins TRBV10-3 to TRBJ2-7; D uncertain. The CDR3 totals 15 residues. V was shortened by 0 bases and J by 2 bases, with 11 bases between the two germline ends. CDR1 is ENHRY and CDR2 is SYGVKD in the germline V gene.

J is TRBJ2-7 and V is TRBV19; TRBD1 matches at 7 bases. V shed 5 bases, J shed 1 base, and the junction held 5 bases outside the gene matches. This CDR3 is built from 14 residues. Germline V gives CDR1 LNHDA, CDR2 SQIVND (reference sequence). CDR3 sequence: CASSSGTESYEQYF. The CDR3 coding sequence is TGTGCCAGTAGTTCCGGGACAGAATCCTACGAGCAGTACTTC.

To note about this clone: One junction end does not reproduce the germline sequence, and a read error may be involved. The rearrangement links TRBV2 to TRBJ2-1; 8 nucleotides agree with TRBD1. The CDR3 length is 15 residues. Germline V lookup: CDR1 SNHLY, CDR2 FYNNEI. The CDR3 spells CASREDRGPYNEQFF. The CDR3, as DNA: TGTGCCAGCAGAGAAGACAGGGGTCCTTACAATGAGCAGTTCTTC.

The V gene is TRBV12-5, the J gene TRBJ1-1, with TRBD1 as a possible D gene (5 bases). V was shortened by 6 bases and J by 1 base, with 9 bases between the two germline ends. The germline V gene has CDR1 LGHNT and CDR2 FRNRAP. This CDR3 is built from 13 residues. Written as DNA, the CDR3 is TGTGCTAGTGGCCTGGACACGAACACTGAAGCTTTCTTT. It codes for CASGLDTNTEAFF.

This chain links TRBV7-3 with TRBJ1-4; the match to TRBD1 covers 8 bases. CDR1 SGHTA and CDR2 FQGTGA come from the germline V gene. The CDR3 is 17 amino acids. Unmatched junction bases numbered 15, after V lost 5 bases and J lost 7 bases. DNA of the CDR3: TGTGCCAGCAGCCCCGCCTTGACACAGGGGGTCTGTGAAAAACTGTTTTTT. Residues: CASSPALTQGVCEKLFF.

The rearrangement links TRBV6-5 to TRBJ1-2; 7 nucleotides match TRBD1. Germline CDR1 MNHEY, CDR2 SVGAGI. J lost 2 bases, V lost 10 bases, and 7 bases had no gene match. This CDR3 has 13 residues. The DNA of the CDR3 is TGTGCCATCCGCTCGACAGGGAACTATGGCTACACCTTC. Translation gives CAIRSTGNYGYTF.

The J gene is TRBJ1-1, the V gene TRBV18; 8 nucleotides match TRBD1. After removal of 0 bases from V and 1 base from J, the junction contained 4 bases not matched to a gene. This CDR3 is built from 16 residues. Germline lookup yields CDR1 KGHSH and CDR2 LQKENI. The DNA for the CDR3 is TGTGCCAGCTCACCACCCGCCGGACAGGGGAACACTGAAGCTTTCTTT. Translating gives CASSPPAGQGNTEAFF.

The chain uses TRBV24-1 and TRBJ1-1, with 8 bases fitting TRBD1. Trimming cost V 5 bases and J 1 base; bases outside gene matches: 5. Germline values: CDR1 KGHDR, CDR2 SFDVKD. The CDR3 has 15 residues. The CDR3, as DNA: TGTGCCACCAGTGTTCCAACAGGGGGGAACACTGAAGCTTTCTTT. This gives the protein CATSVPTGGNTEAFF.

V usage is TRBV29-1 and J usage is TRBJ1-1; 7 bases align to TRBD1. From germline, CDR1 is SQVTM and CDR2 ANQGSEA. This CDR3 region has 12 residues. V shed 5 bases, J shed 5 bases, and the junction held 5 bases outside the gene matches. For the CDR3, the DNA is TGCAGCGTTTATGACAGGGAGACTGAAGCTTTCTTT. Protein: CSVYDRETEAFF.

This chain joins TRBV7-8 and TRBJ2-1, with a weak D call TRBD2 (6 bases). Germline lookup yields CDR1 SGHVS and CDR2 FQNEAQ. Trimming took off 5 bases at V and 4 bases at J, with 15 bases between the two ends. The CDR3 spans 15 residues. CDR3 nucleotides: TGTGCCAGCAGCCCTAGGTCCGGGAGTTACAATGAGCAGTTCTTC. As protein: CASSPRSGSYNEQFF.

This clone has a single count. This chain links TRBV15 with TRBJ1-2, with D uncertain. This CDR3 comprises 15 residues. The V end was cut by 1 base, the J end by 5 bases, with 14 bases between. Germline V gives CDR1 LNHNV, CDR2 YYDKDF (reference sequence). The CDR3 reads CATSRGRSEVYGYTF. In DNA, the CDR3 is TGTGCCACCAGCAGAGGAAGGTCGGAGGTTTATGGCTACACCTTC.

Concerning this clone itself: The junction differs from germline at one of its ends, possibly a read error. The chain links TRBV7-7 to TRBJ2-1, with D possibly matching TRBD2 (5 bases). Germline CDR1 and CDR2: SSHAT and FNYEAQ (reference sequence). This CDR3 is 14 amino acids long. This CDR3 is CASSLSGSYNEQFF. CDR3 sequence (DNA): TGTGCTAGCAGCTTGAGCGGTTCCTACAATGAGCAGTTCTTC.

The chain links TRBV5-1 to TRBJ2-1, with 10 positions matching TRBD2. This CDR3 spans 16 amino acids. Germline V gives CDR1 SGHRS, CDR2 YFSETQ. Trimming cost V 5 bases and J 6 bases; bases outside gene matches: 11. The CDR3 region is CASSQIAGGEGNEQFF. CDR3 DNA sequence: TGCGCCAGCAGTCAAATAGCGGGAGGTGAGGGCAATGAGCAGTTCTTC.

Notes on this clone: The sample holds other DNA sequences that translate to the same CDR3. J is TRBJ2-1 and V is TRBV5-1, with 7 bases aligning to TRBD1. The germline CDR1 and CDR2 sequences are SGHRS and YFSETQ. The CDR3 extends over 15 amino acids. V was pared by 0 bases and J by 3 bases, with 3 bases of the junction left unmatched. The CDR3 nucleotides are TGCGCCAGCAGCTTGGGACAGGGATACTACAATGAGCAGTTCTTC. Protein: CASSLGQGYYNEQFF.

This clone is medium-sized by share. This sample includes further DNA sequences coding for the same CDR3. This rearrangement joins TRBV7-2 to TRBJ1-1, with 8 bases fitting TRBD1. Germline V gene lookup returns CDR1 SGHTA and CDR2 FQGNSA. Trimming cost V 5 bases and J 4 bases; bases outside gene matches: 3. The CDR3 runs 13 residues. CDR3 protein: CASSLTGGTEAFF. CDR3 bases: TGTGCCAGCAGCCTTACAGGGGGCACTGAAGCTTTCTTT.

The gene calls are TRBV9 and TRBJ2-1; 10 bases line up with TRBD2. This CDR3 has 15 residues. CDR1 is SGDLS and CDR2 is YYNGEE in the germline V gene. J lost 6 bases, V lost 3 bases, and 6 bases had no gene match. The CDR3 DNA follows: TGTGCCAGCAGCGGACGGACTAGCGGAGGCAATGAGCAGTTCTTC. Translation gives CASSGRTSGGNEQFF. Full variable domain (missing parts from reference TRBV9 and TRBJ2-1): DSGVTQTPKHLITATGQRVTLRCSPRSGDLSVYWYQQSLDQGLQFLIQYYNGEERAKGNILERFSAQQFPDLHSELNLSSLELGDSALYFCASSGRTSGGNEQFFGPGTRLTVL.

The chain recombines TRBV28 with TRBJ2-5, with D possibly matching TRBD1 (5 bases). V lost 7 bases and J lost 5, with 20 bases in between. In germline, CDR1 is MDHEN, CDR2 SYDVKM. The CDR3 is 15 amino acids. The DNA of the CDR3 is TGTGCCAGCATCCCTGGGGCAGGTCGTGCGGAGACCCAGTACTTC. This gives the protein CASIPGAGRAETQYF.

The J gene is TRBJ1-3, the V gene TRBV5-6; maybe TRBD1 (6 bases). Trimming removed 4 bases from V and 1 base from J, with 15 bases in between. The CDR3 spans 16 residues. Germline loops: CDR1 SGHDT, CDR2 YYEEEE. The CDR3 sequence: CASSPDGTRSGNTIYF. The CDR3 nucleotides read TGTGCCAGCAGCCCGGATGGGACAAGATCTGGAAACACCATATATTTT.

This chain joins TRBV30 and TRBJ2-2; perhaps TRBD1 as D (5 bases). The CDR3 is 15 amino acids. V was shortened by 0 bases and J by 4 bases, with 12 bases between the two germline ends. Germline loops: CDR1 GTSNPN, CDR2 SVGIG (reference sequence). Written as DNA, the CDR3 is TGTGCCTGGAGTGTTGGGGCGCCGGGCACCGGGGAGCTGTTTTTT. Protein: CAWSVGAPGTGELFF. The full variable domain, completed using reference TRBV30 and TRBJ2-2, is SQTIHQWPATLVQPVGSPLSLECTVEGTSNPNLYWYRQAAGRGLQLLFYSVGIGQISSEVPQNLSASRPQDRQFILSSKKLLLSDSGFYLCAWSVGAPGTGELFFGEGSRLTVL.

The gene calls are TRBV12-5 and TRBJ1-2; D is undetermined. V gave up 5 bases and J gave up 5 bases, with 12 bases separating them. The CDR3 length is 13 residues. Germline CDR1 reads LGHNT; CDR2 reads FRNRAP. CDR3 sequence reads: CASGLSIGYGYTF. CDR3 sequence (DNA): TGTGCTAGTGGTCTTTCAATCGGGTATGGCTACACCTTC.

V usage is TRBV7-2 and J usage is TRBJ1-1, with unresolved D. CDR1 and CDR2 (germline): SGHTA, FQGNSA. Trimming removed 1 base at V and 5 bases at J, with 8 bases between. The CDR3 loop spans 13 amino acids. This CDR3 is CASSLDSVTEAFF. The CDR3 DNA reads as TGTGCCAGCAGCTTAGATTCGGTGACTGAAGCTTTCTTT.

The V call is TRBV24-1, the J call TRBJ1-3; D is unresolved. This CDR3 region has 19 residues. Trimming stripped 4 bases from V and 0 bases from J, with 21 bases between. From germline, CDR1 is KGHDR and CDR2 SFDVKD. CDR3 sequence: CATSDPWEEDFNSGNTIYF. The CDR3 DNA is TGTGCCACCAGTGACCCATGGGAAGAGGACTTTAACTCTGGAAACACCATATATTTT.